The T cell receptor beta chain described here comes from a study of sequential checkpoint blockade in melanoma (dated by TCRdb to between 2018 and 2021). A note on the overall study: In a 1:1 randomization, patients received either first-line nivolumab then ipilimumab (arm A) or ipilimumab then nivolumab (arm B). Maintenance nivolumab was given following each of the two trial sequences.

TCRbeta CDR3 regions were immunosequenced from genomic DNA with the immunoSEQ Assay. Genomic DNA was amplified by bias-controlled multiplex PCR before high-throughput sequencing. On the authors' methods: To quantify the absolute abundance of each unique TCRbeta CDR3 region, the sequences were collapsed and filtered. Clonality, defined as 1 minus Pielou's evenness, was calculated using productive rearrangements only. Clones with significantly greater frequencies in on-treatment versus baseline samples were identified using a previously published method. Here the immuneACCESS table is served through TCRdb, limited to in-frame sequences with V and J called. Missing clones are a known gap in these copies; in checked studies unresolved V genes cover under half, and the rest lacks a known reason. From that table come the V and J calls and clone size; the DNA was used to work out D and trimming. Counted in this sample were 15,000 or so clones; approximately 52% of them appeared once. 15% to 20% of the sample lies in the top ten.

The CDR3 measures 14 amino acids from cysteine to phenylalanine. The only DNA kept is the CDR3, 42 bases in frame from the first base. From the germline V gene, CDR1 is SNHLY and CDR2 is FYNNEI. V is cut back by 6 bases and J by 5 bases, with 8 bases in the junction unmatched. Explained via the paper, the treatment or condition label denotes: randomized to nivolumab then ipilimumab (arm A) or the reverse (arm B). None of the trial patients had been given prior DNA-damaging chemotherapy. Thawed PBMCs were sorted on a FACS Aria II flow cytometer to isolate live CD3+CD8+ cells negative for CD19 and CD56. CheckMate 064, a randomized, open-label phase II trial of sequential checkpoint blockade, was the source of the samples, all of which came from patients with melanoma. Peripheral blood mononuclear cells were collected by leukapheresis, purified with Ficoll-Paque, and frozen in human serum with 10% DMSO. Immediately after sorting, the purity of sorted blood CD3+CD8+ cells was verified to be >95%, after which DNA was extracted.

Paper-wide results and their limitations: The response-prediction model combining TCR metrics and mutation burden needs validation in larger, independent patient cohorts.

This clone was seen a handful of times. Its antigen is not yet known. Per-base qualities were not stored, and no clone one base away is much larger. The V and J segments used are TRBV2 and TRBJ1-1; 8 of the junction bases match TRBD1. The sequenced sample was CD8+ T cells sorted from blood (inferred from file names), obtained from a patient given nivolumab and ipilimumab in sequence. This receptor was obtained from a human donor with melanoma. The sequenced DNA: TGTGCCAGCAGCGGAGGACAGGGCAGTACTGAAGCTTTCTTT. Its coded protein is CASSGGQGSTEAFF.